The entry below describes one T cell receptor (beta chain). It has no known antigen specificity. Per-nucleotide qualities are absent, and no much larger clonotype sits a single base away. Looking up the germline V gene yields CDR1 KGHDR and CDR2 SFDVKD. V and J lose 5 bases and 7 bases, and a span of 13 bases separates them. Measured from the cysteine to the phenylalanine, the CDR3 is 13 residues long. Only the CDR3 region is kept as DNA, spanning 39 bases read in frame from base 1. TCRbeta CDR3 regions were amplified from genomic DNA by means of the immunoSEQ Assay, a bias-controlled multiplex PCR. The study's own analysis went as follows. The number of nucleated cells in each sample was estimated from the amplification of reference gene primers within the assay. To quantify the absolute abundance of each unique TCRbeta CDR3 rearrangement, sequence reads were collapsed and filtered. Productive Simpson clonality was computed per sample as the square root of Simpson's diversity index over productive rearrangements. TCRdb re-hosts the immuneACCESS table, in-frame sequences only. Its copies lack some clones; in the studies checked, an unresolved V gene accounts for under half of them, and the cause for the rest is not known. The D gene and trimming were derived from the DNA, and the V and J assignments and clone size from that table. The sample yields about 330,000 clones; roughly 87% were counted once. The ten largest clones add up to roughly 9.9% of the sample.

The sample comes from a study of blood T cell repertoires in COVID-19 (dated by TCRdb to about 2020). About the full investigation: The collaborator samples originated in the United States, Italy and Spain and spanned the acute and convalescent phases of COVID-19. The material from the prospective study consisted of cDNA or gDNA derived from T cells, B-cell-depleted T cells, or PBMCs. Deeply sampled blood TCRbeta repertoires from subjects exposed to, actively infected with, or recovered from COVID-19 were included in the dataset. The repertoires were released in a freely available public database intended as a resource for research on the immune response to SARS-CoV-2. Samples came from the ongoing ImmuneRACE study (first 160 participants) plus 1,254 subjects from 6 global collaborators. Sample metadata almost always included a de-identified subject ID, COVID-19 status, age in years and sex. Where HLA class I and class II types were available, the types were taken from metadata supplied by the sample provider, not from assay-based typing.

The paper's findings and limits, for the study overall: How much clinical and demographic metadata was included differed by source and by participant, and the metadata was provided uncurated.

One collaborating source in Seattle enrolled patients during active infection and followed them longitudinally through the course of disease. Whole blood was collected in K2EDTA tubes by collaborating institutions according to the institutions' own protocols. For TCRbeta analysis, collaborators shipped samples as frozen whole blood, isolated PBMCs, or DNA extracted from either of those sample types. The sample was peripheral blood. This TCR came from a man under 40 with COVID-19, enrolled during active disease. Recombination linked TRBV24-1 to TRBJ1-2; no confident D gene assignment can be made. The encoded CDR3 is CATSARESSGYTF. In nucleotide form, the sequence is TGTGCCACCAGTGCCCGGGAGTCGTCTGGCTACACCTTC.